What follows are 27 T cell receptor beta chains derived from one specimen sequenced in a study of cytomegalovirus exposure and HLA in healthy donors. The PCR used 60 Vbeta and 13 Jbeta primers. Profiled with immunoSEQ multiplex PCR; TCRdb holds only in-frame clones, not every one. The top ten clones hold roughly 0.5% of a sample with about 180,000 clones, roughly 87% of them seen once. Sequencing was carried out using PBMCs. The source of these receptors is a woman between 45 and 65 years old in good health and CMV-seronegative.

This clone came up a few times. The rearrangement uses TRBV19 and TRBJ1-1; 8 bases map to TRBD1. Germline values: CDR1 LNHDA, CDR2 SQIVND (reference sequence). J gave up 3 bases and V 6 bases, and 3 bases lay outside the gene matches. CDR3 length equals 13 residues. This CDR3 reads CASRTGDYTEAFF. CDR3 nucleotides: TGTGCCAGTAGGACAGGGGATTACACTGAAGCTTTCTTT. The full variable domain, rest sourced from reference TRBV19 and TRBJ1-1, is DGGITQSPKYLFRKEGQNVTLSCEQNLNHDAMYWYRQDPGQGLRLIYYSQIVNDFQKGDIAEGYSVSREKKESFPLTVTSAQKNPTAFYLCASRTGDYTEAFFGQGTRLTVV.

The chain is built from TRBV7-9 and TRBJ1-2; D is perhaps TRBD1 (5 bases). Germline CDR1 SEHNR, CDR2 FQNEAQ (reference sequence). The CDR3 extends over 14 amino acids. V was clipped by 3 bases and J by 4 bases, with 12 bases between them. The DNA of the CDR3 is TGTGCCAGCAGCTTTAGTCAGGGACTCTATGGCTACACCTTC. Residues: CASSFSQGLYGYTF.

This clone was observed once. The rearrangement links TRBV27 to TRBJ2-7, with TRBD1 matching over 7 bases. V gave up 4 bases and J gave up 2 bases; unmatched junction bases: 8. Germline CDR1 reads MNHEY; CDR2 reads SMNVEV (reference sequence). This CDR3 spans 15 amino acids. The chain's CDR3 is CASSSSGTATYEQYF. The CDR3 DNA sequence: TGTGCCAGCAGTTCTTCCGGGACAGCGACCTACGAGCAGTACTTC.

The chain couples TRBV7-9 to TRBJ1-1; 10 nucleotides match TRBD1. CDR1 and CDR2 from the germline V gene are SEHNR and FQNEAQ (reference sequence). The V gene end was trimmed by 5 bases and the J gene end by 4 bases; junction bases not matched to a gene: 7. The CDR3 is made up of 15 amino acids. CDR3 DNA sequence: TGTGCCAGCAGCATTAACCGGGACAGGGGCACTGAAGCTTTCTTT. Protein: CASSINRDRGTEAFF.

The chain joins TRBV7-9 to TRBJ1-5; tentatively, D is TRBD1 (6 bases). This CDR3 contains 14 residues. Between the trimmed V and J ends, which lost 1 base and 7 bases, there was a span of 11 bases. From germline, CDR1 is SEHNR and CDR2 FQNEAQ (reference sequence). The CDR3: CASSLGRGFQPQHF. The CDR3 DNA follows: TGTGCCAGCAGCTTAGGTAGGGGGTTCCAGCCCCAGCATTTT.

This clone occurred once. The J gene is TRBJ1-1, the V gene TRBV6-5, with TRBD1 as a possible D gene (5 bases). The CDR3 spans 13 residues. CDR1 and CDR2 from the germline V gene are MNHEY and SVGAGI. Between the trimmed V and J ends, which lost 11 bases and 6 bases, there was a span of 19 bases. Here the CDR3 reads CAAGRGVGSEAFF. The CDR3 nucleotides are TGTGCCGCGGGGCGGGGGGTTGGTTCTGAAGCTTTCTTT.

The J gene is TRBJ2-7, the V gene TRBV15; D is unclear. V shed 3 bases and J shed 7 bases, with 13 bases lying between them. Germline V lookup: CDR1 LNHNV, CDR2 YYDKDF (reference sequence). There are 13 residues in the CDR3. The CDR3 region is CATSRADSWEQYF. The CDR3 region has the DNA TGTGCCACCAGCAGGGCCGACTCTTGGGAGCAGTACTTC.

The CDR3 spells CASAGSAKSASYNEQFF. Written as DNA, the CDR3 is TGTGCCAGCGCCGGGTCGGCGAAGTCTGCCTCCTACAATGAGCAGTTCTTC. This chain uses TRBV5-4 with TRBJ2-1; D gene ambiguous. V was clipped by 7 bases and J by 0 bases, with 20 bases between them. This CDR3 comprises 17 residues. Germline V gene sequence: CDR1 SGHNT, CDR2 YYREEE (reference sequence).

The chain has TRBV19 and TRBJ1-2; possible D gene TRBD1, 5 bases. This CDR3 has 15 amino acids. CDR1 is LNHDA and CDR2 is SQIVND in the germline V gene (reference sequence). Between the trimmed V and J ends, which lost 7 bases and 4 bases, there was a span of 19 bases. This CDR3 is CASTPPGLSSYGYTF. In DNA form, the CDR3 reads TGTGCCAGTACTCCCCCGGGACTTTCTAGCTATGGCTACACCTTC.

This clone has just a few counts. J is TRBJ2-7 and V is TRBV4-1; D is unresolved. The CDR3 runs to 15 residues. Trimming stripped 2 bases from V and 5 bases from J, with 16 bases between. Germline-derived CDR1 and CDR2 are MGHRA and YSYEKL. CDR3 protein: CASSQIGDGRDEQYF. CDR3 nucleotides: TGCGCCAGCAGCCAAATTGGCGACGGCCGGGACGAGCAGTACTTC.

The chain carries TRBV2 and TRBJ1-6; 8 nucleotides line up with TRBD1. The junction had 3 bases not matched to a gene; V was cut back by 0 bases and J by 5 bases. This CDR3 region has 16 residues. Germline V gene sequence: CDR1 SNHLY, CDR2 FYNNEI. DNA for the CDR3: TGTGCCAGCAGTGAAGCAACGGACAGGGATAATTCACCCCTCCACTTT. It specifies CASSEATDRDNSPLHF.

This chain uses TRBV28 with TRBJ1-4; a weak D match, TRBD1 (5 bases). Trimming stripped 3 bases from V and 7 bases from J, with 9 bases between. The CDR3 spans 13 residues. Germline assignment: CDR1 MDHEN and CDR2 SYDVKM. The CDR3 DNA sequence: TGTGCCAGCAGTTTGGGCAGGGCTGAAAAACTGTTTTTT. It encodes CASSLGRAEKLFF.

This clone was seen a single time. The V and J genes are TRBV7-8 and TRBJ2-3; D is perhaps TRBD2 (6 bases). The length of the CDR3 is 16 residues. Germline lookup yields CDR1 SGHVS and CDR2 FQNEAQ. V dropped 1 base and J dropped 4 bases, with 15 bases sitting between them. CDR3 in amino acids: CASSLEATSWADTQYF. Written as DNA, the CDR3 is TGTGCCAGCAGCTTAGAGGCCACTAGCTGGGCAGATACGCAGTATTTT. The full variable domain, completed using reference TRBV7-8 and TRBJ2-3, is GAGVSQSPRYKVAKRGQDVALRCDPISGHVSLFWYQQALGQGPEFLTYFQNEAQLDKSGLPSDRFFAERPEGSVSTLKIQRTQQEDSAVYLCASSLEATSWADTQYFGPGTRLTVL.

A few counts support this clone. This sample includes further DNA sequences coding for the same CDR3. V usage is TRBV28 and J usage is TRBJ1-2; TRBD1 agrees at 7 bases. Germline V gene data show CDR1 as MDHEN and CDR2 as SYDVKM. J gave up 2 bases and V 3 bases, and 0 bases lay outside the gene matches. The CDR3 length is 13 residues. CDR3 nucleotide sequence: TGTGCCAGCAGTTTGGGACAGAACTATGGCTACACCTTC. The encoded protein is CASSLGQNYGYTF.

The chain combines TRBV7-9 with TRBJ2-7; D gene ambiguous. CDR1 is SEHNR and CDR2 is FQNEAQ in the germline V gene (reference sequence). V lost 5 bases to trimming and J lost 0 bases, with 11 bases between them. The CDR3 is made up of 14 amino acids. The CDR3 reads CASSVSGSSYEQYF. CDR3 in DNA: TGTGCCAGCAGCGTCTCTGGCAGCTCCTACGAGCAGTACTTC.

This chain links TRBV5-1 with TRBJ1-1; maybe TRBD1 (5 bases). The CDR3 loop spans 14 amino acids. V was trimmed by 4 bases and J by 0 bases, leaving 10 bases between them. Germline CDR1 SGHRS, CDR2 YFSETQ. CDR3 in DNA: TGCGCCAGCAGCGCGACAGCGTTGAACACTGAAGCTTTCTTT. It is translated as CASSATALNTEAFF.

This chain uses TRBV2 with TRBJ1-5, with 8 bases identical to TRBD1. The CDR3 spans 14 residues. Germline CDR1 SNHLY, CDR2 FYNNEI. Trimming at V came to 8 bases and at J to 6 bases, leaving 9 bases not matched to a gene. Here the CDR3 reads CASGQGWTGQPQHF. CDR3 nucleotides: TGTGCCAGCGGACAGGGTTGGACCGGTCAGCCCCAGCATTTT.

In its sample, this clone was seen once. The chain combines TRBV19 with TRBJ1-1; D is perhaps TRBD1 (5 bases). This CDR3 contains 15 residues. CDR1 and CDR2 from the germline V gene are LNHDA and SQIVND (reference sequence). Deletions cut 5 bases from V and 0 bases from J, with 13 bases between. Here the CDR3 DNA reads TGTGCCAGTAGTTTAGCCGGGACTGTGAACACTGAAGCTTTCTTT. Translated: CASSLAGTVNTEAFF.

V usage is TRBV10-2 and J usage is TRBJ1-4, with a weak D call TRBD1 (5 bases). The CDR3 is 16 residues long. Trimming shortened V by 6 bases and J by 7 bases, and 21 bases separated the two germline ends. Germline V gives CDR1 WSHSY, CDR2 SAAADI. Here the CDR3 reads CASSERGGGRGEKLFF. CDR3 DNA: TGCGCCAGCAGCGAAAGAGGTGGAGGGAGGGGTGAAAAACTGTTTTTT.

The chain uses TRBV5-1 and TRBJ2-7, with 9 nucleotides matching TRBD1. Germline values: CDR1 SGHRS, CDR2 YFSETQ. CDR3 size: 13 residues. The J segment lost 3 bases and the V segment lost 3 bases, leaving 1 base of the junction unmatched. The CDR3 DNA reads TGCGCCAGCAGCTCGGGACAGGGCTACGAGCAGTACTTC. It translates to CASSSGQGYEQYF.

This chain connects TRBV19 to TRBJ1-4, with D unclear. The CDR3 is made up of 17 amino acids. The V gene lost 7 bases and the J gene lost 0 bases, with 18 bases spanning the gap. The germline CDR1 and CDR2 sequences are LNHDA and SQIVND (reference sequence). The CDR3 loop is CASKVLRLTATNEKLFF. The CDR3 DNA reads TGTGCCAGTAAGGTGCTCAGGCTTACCGCAACTAATGAAAAACTGTTTTTT.

The chain recombines TRBV2 with TRBJ1-1; D possibly corresponds to TRBD1 (6 bases). Germline V CDR1 and CDR2: SNHLY, FYNNEI. The CDR3 length is 16 residues. Trimming cost V 7 bases and J 1 base, with 19 bases left between them. CDR3: CASKYRVRSENTEAFF. The CDR3 DNA follows: TGTGCCAGCAAATACAGGGTACGATCTGAGAACACTGAAGCTTTCTTT.

The genes are TRBV18 and TRBJ2-5; D remains ambiguous. Germline assignment: CDR1 KGHSH and CDR2 LQKENI. The CDR3 sequence is 15 residues long. Trimming shortened V by 3 bases and J by 2 bases, and 13 bases separated the two germline ends. The CDR3 DNA reads as TGTGCCAGCTCACCTCTTCGTATCCCTCAAGAGACCCAGTACTTC. It translates to CASSPLRIPQETQYF.

This clone was counted a few times. The V gene is TRBV27, the J gene TRBJ1-1; D perhaps matches TRBD1 (6 bases). The CDR3 runs to 13 residues. V shed 10 bases and J shed 4 bases, with 16 bases lying between them. The germline gives CDR1 MNHEY, CDR2 SMNVEV (reference sequence). The CDR3 coding sequence is TGTGCCACTTGGACAGTCCCTATCACTGAAGCTTTCTTT. It codes for CATWTVPITEAFF.

The gene calls are TRBV28 and TRBJ2-7, with 12 bases matching TRBD2. The CDR3 extends over 14 amino acids. CDR1 is MDHEN, CDR2 SYDVKM, per germline. V lost 6 bases and J lost 4; bases outside the gene matches: 4. The CDR3 sequence: CASSPTSGGYEQYF. The CDR3 nucleotides are TGTGCCAGCAGCCCCACTAGCGGGGGGTACGAGCAGTACTTC.

This rearrangement joins TRBV12-1 to TRBJ2-7; the table's D call TRBD2 went unverified against the DNA. TRBV12-1 is deemed a pseudogene. This CDR3 contains 19 residues. This CDR3 is CASSLPPASGGKITYEQYF. The CDR3 nucleotides read TGTGCCAGCAGCTTACCCCCAGCTAGCGGGGGGAAAATTACCTACGAGCAGTACTTC.

The chain links TRBV2 to TRBJ1-5, with unresolved D. CDR3 length: 13 residues. Deletions cut 9 bases from V and 2 bases from J, with 11 bases between. CDR1 SNHLY and CDR2 FYNNEI come from the germline V gene. The CDR3 spells CARGRDRNQPQHF. CDR3 in DNA: TGTGCCAGGGGCCGGGATCGCAATCAGCCCCAGCATTTT.